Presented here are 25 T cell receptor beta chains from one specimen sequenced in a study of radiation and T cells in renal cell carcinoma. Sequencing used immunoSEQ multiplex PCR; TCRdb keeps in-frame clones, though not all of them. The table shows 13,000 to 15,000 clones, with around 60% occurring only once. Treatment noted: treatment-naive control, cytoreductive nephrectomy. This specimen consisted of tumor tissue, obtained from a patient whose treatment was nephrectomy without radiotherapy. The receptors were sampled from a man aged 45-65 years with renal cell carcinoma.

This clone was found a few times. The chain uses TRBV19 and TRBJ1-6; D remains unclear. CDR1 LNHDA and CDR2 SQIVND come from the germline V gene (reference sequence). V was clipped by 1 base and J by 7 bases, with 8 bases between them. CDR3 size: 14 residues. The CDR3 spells CASSIVQQNSPLHF. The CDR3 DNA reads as TGTGCCAGTAGTATAGTACAGCAAAATTCACCCCTCCACTTT.

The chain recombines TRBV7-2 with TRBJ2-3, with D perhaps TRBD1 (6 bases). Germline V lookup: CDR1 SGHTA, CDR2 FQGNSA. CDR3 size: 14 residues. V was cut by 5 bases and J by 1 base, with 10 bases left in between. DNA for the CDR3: TGTGCCAGCAGCCCGGACAGACGCACAGATACGCAGTATTTT. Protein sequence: CASSPDRRTDTQYF. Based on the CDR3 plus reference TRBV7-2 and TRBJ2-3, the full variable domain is GAGVSQSPSNKVTEKGKDVELRCDPISGHTALYWYRQSLGQGLEFLIYFQGNSAPDKSGLPSDRFSAERTGGSVSTLTIQRTQQEDSAVYLCASSPDRRTDTQYFGPGTRLTVL.

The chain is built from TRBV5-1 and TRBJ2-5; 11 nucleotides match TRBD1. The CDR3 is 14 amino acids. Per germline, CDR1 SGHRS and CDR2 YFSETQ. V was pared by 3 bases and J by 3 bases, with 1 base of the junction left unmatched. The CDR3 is CASSWTGGEETQYF. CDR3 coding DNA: TGCGCCAGCAGCTGGACAGGGGGCGAAGAGACCCAGTACTTC. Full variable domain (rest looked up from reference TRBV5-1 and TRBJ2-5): KAGVTQTPRYLIKTRGQQVTLSCSPISGHRSVSWYQQTPGQGLQFLFEYFSETQRNKGNFPGRFSGRQFSNSRSEMNVSTLELGDSALYLCASSWTGGEETQYFGPGTRLLVL.

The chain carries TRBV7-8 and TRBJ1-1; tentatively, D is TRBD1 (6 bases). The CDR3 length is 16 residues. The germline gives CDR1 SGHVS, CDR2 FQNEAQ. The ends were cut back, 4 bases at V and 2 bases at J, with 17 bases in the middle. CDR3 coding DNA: TGTGCCAGCAGCTGGCCCCGGGGGGCTTTAAACACTGAAGCTTTCTTT. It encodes CASSWPRGALNTEAFF. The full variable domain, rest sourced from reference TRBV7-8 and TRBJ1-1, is GAGVSQSPRYKVAKRGQDVALRCDPISGHVSLFWYQQALGQGPEFLTYFQNEAQLDKSGLPSDRFFAERPEGSVSTLKIQRTQQEDSAVYLCASSWPRGALNTEAFFGQGTRLTVV.

The CDR3 bases are TGTGCCAGCAGCGTAGACAACGCCTACGAGCAGTACTTC. Its protein is CASSVDNAYEQYF. The rearrangement joins TRBV9 to TRBJ2-7; D ambiguous. V lost 0 bases and J 2 bases, leaving 6 bases between the germline ends. Germline CDR1 and CDR2: SGDLS and YYNGEE. The CDR3 is made up of 13 amino acids.

The CDR3: CASSFGQANEKLFF. The CDR3 nucleotides read TGTGCCAGCAGCTTCGGACAGGCTAATGAAAAACTGTTTTTT. The rearrangement uses TRBV5-8 and TRBJ1-4; 7 positions agree with TRBD1. This CDR3 spans 14 amino acids. Trimming removed 2 bases from V and 3 bases from J; junction bases left unmatched: 1. Germline V gives CDR1 SGHTS, CDR2 YDEGEE.

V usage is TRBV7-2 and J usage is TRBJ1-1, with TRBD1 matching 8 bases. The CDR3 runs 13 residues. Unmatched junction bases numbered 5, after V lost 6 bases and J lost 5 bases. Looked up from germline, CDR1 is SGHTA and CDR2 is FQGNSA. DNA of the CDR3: TGTGCCAGCAGTGACAGGGGAGGAACTGAAGCTTTCTTT. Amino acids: CASSDRGGTEAFF.

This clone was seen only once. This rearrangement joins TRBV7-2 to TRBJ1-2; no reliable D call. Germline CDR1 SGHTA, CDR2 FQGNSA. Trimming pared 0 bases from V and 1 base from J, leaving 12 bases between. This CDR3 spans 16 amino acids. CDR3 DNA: TGTGCCAGCAGCTTAGCCGCCTCCGCGCGTAACTATGGCTACACCTTC. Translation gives CASSLAASARNYGYTF.

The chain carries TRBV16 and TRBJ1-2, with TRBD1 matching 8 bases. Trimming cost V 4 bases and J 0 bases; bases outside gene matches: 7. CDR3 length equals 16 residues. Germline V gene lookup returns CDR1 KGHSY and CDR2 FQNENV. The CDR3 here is CASSPQDRVPNYGYTF. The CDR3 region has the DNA TGTGCCAGCAGCCCTCAGGACAGGGTTCCTAACTATGGCTACACCTTC.

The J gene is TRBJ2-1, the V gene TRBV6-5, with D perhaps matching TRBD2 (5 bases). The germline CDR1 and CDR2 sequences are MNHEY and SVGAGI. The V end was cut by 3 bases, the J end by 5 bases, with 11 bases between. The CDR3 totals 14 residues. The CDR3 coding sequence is TGTGCCAGCAGTTATTCAACCGGGGACAATGAGCAGTTCTTC. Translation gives CASSYSTGDNEQFF.

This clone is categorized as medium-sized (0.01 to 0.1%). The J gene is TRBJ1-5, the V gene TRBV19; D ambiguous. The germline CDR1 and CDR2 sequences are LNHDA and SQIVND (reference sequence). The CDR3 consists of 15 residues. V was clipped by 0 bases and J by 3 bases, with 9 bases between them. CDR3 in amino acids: CASSIDKQNNQPQHF. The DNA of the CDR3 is TGTGCCAGTAGTATAGATAAACAGAACAATCAGCCCCAGCATTTT.

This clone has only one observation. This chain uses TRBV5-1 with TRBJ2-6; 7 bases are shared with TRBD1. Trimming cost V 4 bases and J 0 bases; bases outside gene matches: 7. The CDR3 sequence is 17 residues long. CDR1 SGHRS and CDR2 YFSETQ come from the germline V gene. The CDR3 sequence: CASSILGQSSGANVLTF. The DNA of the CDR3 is TGCGCCAGCAGCATCCTGGGACAGTCCTCTGGGGCCAACGTCCTGACTTTC.

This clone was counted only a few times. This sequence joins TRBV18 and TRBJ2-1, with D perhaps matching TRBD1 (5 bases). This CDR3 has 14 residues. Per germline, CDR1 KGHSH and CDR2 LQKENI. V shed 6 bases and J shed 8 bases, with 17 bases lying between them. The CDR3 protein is CASSVGPGSDEQFF. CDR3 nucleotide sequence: TGTGCCAGCTCCGTTGGGCCAGGGTCGGATGAGCAGTTCTTC.

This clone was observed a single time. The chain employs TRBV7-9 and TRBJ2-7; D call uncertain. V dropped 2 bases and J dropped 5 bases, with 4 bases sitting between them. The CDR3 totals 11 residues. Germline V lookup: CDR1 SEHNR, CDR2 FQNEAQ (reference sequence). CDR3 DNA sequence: TGTGCCAGCAGCTTAATGAACGAGCAGTACTTC. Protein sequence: CASSLMNEQYF.

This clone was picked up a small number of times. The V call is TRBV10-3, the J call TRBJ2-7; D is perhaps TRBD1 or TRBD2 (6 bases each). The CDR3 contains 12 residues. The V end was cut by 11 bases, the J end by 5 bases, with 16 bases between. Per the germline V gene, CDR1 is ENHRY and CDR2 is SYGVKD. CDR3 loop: CAAGRGENEQYF. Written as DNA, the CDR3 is TGTGCCGCCGGTAGGGGGGAAAACGAGCAGTACTTC.

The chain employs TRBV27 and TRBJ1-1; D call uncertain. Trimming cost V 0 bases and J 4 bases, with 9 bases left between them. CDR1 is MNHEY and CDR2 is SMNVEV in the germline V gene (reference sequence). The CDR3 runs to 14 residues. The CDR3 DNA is TGTGCCAGCAGTTTATCGAAGCGGGGCACTGAAGCTTTCTTT. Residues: CASSLSKRGTEAFF.

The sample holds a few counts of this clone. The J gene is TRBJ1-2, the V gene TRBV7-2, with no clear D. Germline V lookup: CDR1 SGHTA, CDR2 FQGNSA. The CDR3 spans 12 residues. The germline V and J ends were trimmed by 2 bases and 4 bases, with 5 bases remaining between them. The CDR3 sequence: CASSLWGYGYTF. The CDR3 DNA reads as TGTGCCAGCAGCTTATGGGGCTATGGCTACACCTTC. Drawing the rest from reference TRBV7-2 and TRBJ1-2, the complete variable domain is GAGVSQSPSNKVTEKGKDVELRCDPISGHTALYWYRQSLGQGLEFLIYFQGNSAPDKSGLPSDRFSAERTGGSVSTLTIQRTQQEDSAVYLCASSLWGYGYTFGSGTRLTVV.

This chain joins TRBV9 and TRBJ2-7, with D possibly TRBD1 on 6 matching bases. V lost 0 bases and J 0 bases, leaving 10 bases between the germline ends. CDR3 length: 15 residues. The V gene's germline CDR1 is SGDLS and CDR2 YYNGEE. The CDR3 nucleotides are TGTGCCAGCAGCGTAGAAACAGGGAGCTCCTACGAGCAGTACTTC. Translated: CASSVETGSSYEQYF.

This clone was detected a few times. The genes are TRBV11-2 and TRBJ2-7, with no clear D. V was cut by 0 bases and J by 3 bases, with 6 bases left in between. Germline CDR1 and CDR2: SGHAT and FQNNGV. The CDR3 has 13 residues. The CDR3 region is CASSLDSHYEQYF. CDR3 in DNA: TGTGCCAGCAGCTTAGATAGCCACTACGAGCAGTACTTC.

The DNA for the CDR3 is TGTGCCAGCAGCCCGACTGTGAGACAGGGTACTGAAGCTTTCTTT. It encodes CASSPTVRQGTEAFF. The genes are TRBV9 and TRBJ1-1; TRBD1 agrees at 7 bases. The CDR3 spans 15 residues. The V gene's germline CDR1 is SGDLS and CDR2 YYNGEE. V shed 4 bases and J 5 bases; nucleotides not matched to a gene: 11.

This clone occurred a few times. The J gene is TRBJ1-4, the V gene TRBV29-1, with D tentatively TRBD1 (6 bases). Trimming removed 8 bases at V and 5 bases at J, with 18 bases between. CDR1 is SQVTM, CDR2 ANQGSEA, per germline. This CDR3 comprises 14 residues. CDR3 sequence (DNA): TGCAGCATAGGTTCACAGGGTACGAATGAAAAACTGTTTTTT. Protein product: CSIGSQGTNEKLFF.

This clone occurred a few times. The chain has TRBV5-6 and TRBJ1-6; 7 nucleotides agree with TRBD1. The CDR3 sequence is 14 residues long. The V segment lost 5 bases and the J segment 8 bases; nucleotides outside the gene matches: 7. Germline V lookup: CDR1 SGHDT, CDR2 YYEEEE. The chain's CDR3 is CASRRRGLDSPLHF. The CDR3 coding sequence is TGTGCCAGCAGGCGAAGGGGGCTGGATTCACCCCTCCACTTT.

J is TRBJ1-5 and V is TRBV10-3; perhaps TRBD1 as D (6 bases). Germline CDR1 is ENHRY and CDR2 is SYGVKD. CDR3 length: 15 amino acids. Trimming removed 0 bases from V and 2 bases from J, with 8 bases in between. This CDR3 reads CAISESGARNQPQHF. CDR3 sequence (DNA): TGTGCCATCAGTGAGTCGGGGGCGCGCAATCAGCCCCAGCATTTT.

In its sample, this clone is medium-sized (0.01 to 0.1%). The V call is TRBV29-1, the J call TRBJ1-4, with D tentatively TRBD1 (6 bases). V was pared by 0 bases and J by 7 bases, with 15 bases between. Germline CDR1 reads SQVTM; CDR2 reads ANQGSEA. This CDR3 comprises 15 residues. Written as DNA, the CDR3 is TGCAGCGTTGAAGATCTAGGGGGGATGGGTGAAAAACTGTTTTTT. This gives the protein CSVEDLGGMGEKLFF.

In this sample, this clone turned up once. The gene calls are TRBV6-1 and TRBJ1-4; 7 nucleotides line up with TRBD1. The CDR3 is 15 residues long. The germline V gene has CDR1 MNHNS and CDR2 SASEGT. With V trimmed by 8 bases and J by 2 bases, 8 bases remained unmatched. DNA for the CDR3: TGTGCCAGCCTTAGAGGGGGCTCTACTAATGAAAAACTGTTTTTT. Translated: CASLRGGSTNEKLFF.